A selection of T cell receptor beta chains follows, all from one sample in a study of cytomegalovirus exposure and HLA in healthy donors. Sequencing was performed with immunoSEQ multiplex PCR; in TCRdb, only in-frame clones are kept and a portion is missing. This table has about 160,000 clones, around 96% appearing once. The specimen was PBMCs. The source is a woman between 18 and 30 years old in good health and CMV-seronegative. The CDR3 runs from the conserved cysteine through the conserved F or W. The D gene is left open where the match is weak.

d_call	j_call	v_call	cdr3_nt	cdr3_aa
.	TRBJ1-5	TRBV18	TGTGCCAGCTCACTCCCGGACAGTAGCAATCAGCCCCAGCATTTT	CASSLPDSSNQPQHF
.	TRBJ1-1	TRBV7-2	TGTGCCAGCAGCTCTCGGCGGGGTGGGGGAAACACTGAAGCTTTCTTT	CASSSRRGGGNTEAFF
TRBD2	TRBJ2-3	TRBV14	TGTGCCAGTCGACTAGCGGGGATGGGAGATACGCAGTATTTT	CASRLAGMGDTQYF
.	TRBJ2-7	TRBV19	TGTGCCAGTAGTTTGGCTAGCGAAGATTACGAGCAGTACTTC	CASSLASEDYEQYF
TRBD1	TRBJ2-7	TRBV6-1	TGTGCCAGCAGTGAAGATGGGACAGGGGGGTCCTACGAGCAGTACTTC	CASSEDGTGGSYEQYF
.	TRBJ1-2	TRBV6-5	TGTGCCAGCAGTTACGGGCAGCCTGAAGATGGCTACACCTTC	CASSYGQPEDGYTF
.	TRBJ2-7	TRBV9	TGTGCCAGCAGCCCGGGCTCCTACGAGCAGTACTTC	CASSPGSYEQYF
.	TRBJ2-2	TRBV2	TGTGCCAGCAGTAGCGTCCCCGGGGAGCTGTTTTTT	CASSSVPGELFF
.	TRBJ1-2	TRBV9	TGTGCCAGCAGCGTAGGGGGGGGAGATTATGGCTACACCTTC	CASSVGGGDYGYTF
.	TRBJ2-7	TRBV19	TGTGCCAGTAGTATCAGGCAGAGTCCCTACGAGCAGTACTTC	CASSIRQSPYEQYF
.	TRBJ2-5	TRBV9	TGTGCCAGCAGCGAGTCTTTAGAAGAGACCCAGTACTTC	CASSESLEETQYF
.	TRBJ1-2	TRBV5-1	TGCGCCAGCAGCTTGGGGCCCTATGGCTACACCTTC	CASSLGPYGYTF
TRBD1	TRBJ1-2	TRBV27	TGTGCCAGCAGTACTTACAGGGGGGCGGACTATGGCTACACCTTC	CASSTYRGADYGYTF